Ten or more counts support the clone carrying this TCR beta chain. This specimen comes from a study of T cells in Graves' hyperthyroidism and ophthalmopathy. Researchers amplified the TCR beta CDR3 regions from RNA transcripts. First-round RT-PCR with HTBI primers amplified the TCR CDR3 region. MiXCR was run by TCRdb on the multiplex PCR reads, yielding one entry per CDR3 protein. Here the sample spans approximately 400,000 distinct CDR3 sequences, about 18% being singletons. Trimming cost V 7 bases and J 3 bases, with 22 bases left between them. Germline assignment: CDR1 SGHAT and CDR2 FQDESV (reference sequence). The CDR3 has 16 amino acids.

What was sequenced was blood. The sequence was collected from a woman under 30 with Graves' hyperthyroidism. The rearrangement uses TRBV11-1 and TRBJ2-7; D perhaps matches TRBD2 (6 bases). The CDR3 coding sequence is TGTGCCAGCACCCAGGGTGTACGGGGGAGAAACTACGAGCAGTACTTC. Residues: CASTQGVRGRNYEQYF.